Presented here are 12 T cell receptor beta chains from one specimen sequenced in a study of CD8+CD57+ T cells in acquired aplastic anemia. An expansion of CD8+CD57+ cells by flow cytometry had been shown in patients chosen for sequencing. Genomic DNA acted as the template from which TCR beta VDJ combination and CDR3 sequence profiling were carried out. TCRdb called the reads again in MiXCR, with one record for every CDR3 protein. The sample consists of some 170,000 distinct CDR3 sequences, less than 65% of them appearing once. The sample was sorted CD4+, CD8+, or CD8+CD57+ T cells (not recorded which) from PBMCs. The origin of the receptors is a human donor with aplastic anemia.

The chain uses TRBV4-3 and TRBJ1-1; no clear D gene. V gave up 1 base and J gave up 1 base, with 10 bases separating them. Germline assignment: CDR1 LGHNA and CDR2 YSLEER. The CDR3 extends over 15 amino acids. The CDR3 sequence: CASSQVVSANTEAFF. As DNA, the CDR3 is TGCGCCAGCAGCCAAGTGGTGTCAGCGAACACTGAAGCTTTCTTT.

The genes are TRBV29-1 and TRBJ2-5; TRBD1 matches at 8 bases. Trimming at V came to 6 bases and at J to 2 bases, leaving 8 bases not matched to a gene. CDR1 and CDR2 from the germline V gene are SQVTM and ANQGSEA. The length of the CDR3 is 14 residues. CDR3 in DNA: TGCAGCGTCCGACAGGGGTCCTTGCAAGAGACCCAGTACTTC. Translating it yields CSVRQGSLQETQYF.

This clonotype was counted at least ten times. This rearrangement joins TRBV5-5 to TRBJ1-2, with D hard to call. CDR1 SGHKS and CDR2 YYEKEE come from the germline V gene (reference sequence). V gave up 1 base and J gave up 10 bases, with 8 bases separating them. This CDR3 is 11 amino acids long. DNA of the CDR3: TGTGCCAGCAGCTTGTTCCGGGACTACACCTTC. The encoded protein is CASSLFRDYTF. The complete variable domain, with remaining parts taken from reference TRBV5-5 and TRBJ1-2, reads DAGVTQSPTHLIKTRGQQVTLRCSPISGHKSVSWYQQVLGQGPQFIFQYYEKEERGRGNFPDRFSARQFPNYSSELNVNALLLGDSALYLCASSLFRDYTFGSGTRLTVV.

A remark on this clonotype: A much larger clone differs by one base, so this may be a read error. The CDR3 protein is CASSQGGGRNAEAFF. The CDR3 DNA reads as TGCGCCAGCAGCCAAGGGGGGGGGCGGAACGCTGAAGCTTTCTTT. The genes are TRBV4-1 and TRBJ1-1, with D perhaps TRBD1 (6 bases). The CDR3 length is 15 residues. Germline V gives CDR1 MGHRA, CDR2 YSYEKL.

This clonotype was picked up a small number of times. The J gene is TRBJ2-1, the V gene TRBV25-1; 8 nucleotides align to TRBD1. Per germline, CDR1 MGHDK and CDR2 SYGVNS. The V segment lost 4 bases and the J segment 7 bases; nucleotides outside the gene matches: 3. This CDR3 comprises 13 residues. The CDR3 coding sequence is TGTGCCAGCAGTGCAAGGACAGGGAATGAGCAGTTCTTC. Amino acid sequence: CASSARTGNEQFF.

This clonotype occurred many times. This chain connects TRBV19 to TRBJ2-1, with D perhaps matching TRBD2 (6 bases). V was shortened by 5 bases and J by 9 bases, with 11 bases between the two germline ends. Germline CDR1 is LNHDA and CDR2 is SQIVND (reference sequence). CDR3 length: 12 residues. The CDR3 DNA reads TGTGCCAGTAGTCTACTCGGGGGTGAGCAGTTCTTC. Protein sequence: CASSLLGGEQFF.

The chain is built from TRBV19 and TRBJ2-3; tentatively, D is TRBD2 (7 bases). Trimming shortened V by 6 bases and J by 0 bases, and 19 bases separated the two germline ends. Per germline, CDR1 LNHDA and CDR2 SQIVND (reference sequence). CDR3 size: 17 residues. The CDR3 sequence: CASSESGTRYSTDTQYF. The CDR3 coding sequence is TGTGCCAGTAGCGAGAGCGGGACACGGTATAGCACAGATACGCAGTATTTT. The complete variable domain, with remaining parts taken from reference TRBV19 and TRBJ2-3, reads DGGITQSPKYLFRKEGQNVTLSCEQNLNHDAMYWYRQDPGQGLRLIYYSQIVNDFQKGDIAEGYSVSREKKESFPLTVTSAQKNPTAFYLCASSESGTRYSTDTQYFGPGTRLTVL.

This chain uses TRBV20-1 with TRBJ2-7; 10 bases match TRBD1. The CDR3 runs to 15 residues. Looked up from germline, CDR1 is DFQATT and CDR2 is SNEGSKA (reference sequence). J lost 7 bases, V lost 6 bases, and 15 bases had no gene match. The CDR3 region is CSAYPPGTGESEQYF. The CDR3 DNA is TGCAGTGCGTACCCACCCGGGACAGGGGAGAGTGAGCAGTACTTC.

The genes are TRBV19 and TRBJ1-5; D gene uncertain. V lost 6 bases and J lost 6, with 15 bases in between. Germline V gene sequence: CDR1 LNHDA, CDR2 SQIVND (reference sequence). This CDR3 has 14 amino acids. The CDR3 spells CASRLGRLGQPQHF. In nucleotides, the CDR3 is TGTGCCAGTAGGTTGGGCAGGCTGGGTCAGCCCCAGCATTTT. Full variable domain (outside the CDR3, taken from reference TRBV19 and TRBJ1-5): DGGITQSPKYLFRKEGQNVTLSCEQNLNHDAMYWYRQDPGQGLRLIYYSQIVNDFQKGDIAEGYSVSREKKESFPLTVTSAQKNPTAFYLCASRLGRLGQPQHFGDGTRLSIL.

The V and J genes are TRBV7-9 and TRBJ1-5; unclear D gene. Germline V gene data show CDR1 as SEHNR and CDR2 as FQNEAQ (reference sequence). The CDR3 has 14 residues. V gave up 5 bases and J gave up 6 bases, with 14 bases separating them. The CDR3: CASSPEGSGQPQHF. The DNA for the CDR3 is TGTGCCAGCAGCCCCGAAGGTTCGGGTCAGCCCCAGCATTTT.

DNA for the CDR3: TGTGCCAGCAGTGAAGCATCCCCCGGATACGAGCAGTACTTC. Translation: CASSEASPGYEQYF. V usage is TRBV2 and J usage is TRBJ2-7; D gene unclear. Germline V lookup: CDR1 SNHLY, CDR2 FYNNEI. The CDR3 extends over 14 amino acids. V shed 0 bases and J shed 4 bases, with 10 bases lying between them.

V usage is TRBV24-1 and J usage is TRBJ1-6; TRBD1 is a possible D gene (6 bases). The germline V and J ends were trimmed by 12 bases and 12 bases, with 20 bases remaining between them. The CDR3 has 13 amino acids. Germline V gives CDR1 KGHDR, CDR2 SFDVKD. This CDR3 reads CASSPMRGGPLHF. CDR3 sequence (DNA): TGTGCCTCAAGCCCAATGAGAGGGGGACCCCTCCACTTT.